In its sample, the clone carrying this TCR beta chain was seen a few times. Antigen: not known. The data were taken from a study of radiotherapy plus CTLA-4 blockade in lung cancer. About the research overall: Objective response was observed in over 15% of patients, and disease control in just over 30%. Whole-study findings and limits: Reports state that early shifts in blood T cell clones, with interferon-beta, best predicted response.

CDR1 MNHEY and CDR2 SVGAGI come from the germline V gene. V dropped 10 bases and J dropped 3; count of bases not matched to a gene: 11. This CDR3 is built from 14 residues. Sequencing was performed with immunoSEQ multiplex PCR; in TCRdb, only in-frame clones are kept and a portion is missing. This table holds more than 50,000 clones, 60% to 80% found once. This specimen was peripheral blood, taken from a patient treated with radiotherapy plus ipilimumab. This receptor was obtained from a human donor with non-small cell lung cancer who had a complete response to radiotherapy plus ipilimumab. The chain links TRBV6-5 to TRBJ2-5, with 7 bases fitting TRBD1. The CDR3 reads CATSRQGGEETQYF. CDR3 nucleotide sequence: TGTGCCACCTCCAGACAGGGCGGAGAAGAGACCCAGTACTTC.